This T cell receptor (beta chain) derives from a study of vaccination and CD4 T cells after COVID-19. Only a few counts were recorded for this clonotype. Antigen unknown. The CDR3 has 15 amino acids. Unmatched junction bases numbered 6, after V lost 6 bases and J lost 3 bases. Germline assignment: CDR1 DFQATT and CDR2 SNEGSKA (reference sequence). Time point of the sample: late sampling 161 to 241 days after vaccination in three convalescent patients. Treatment denoted: roughly 11-day PBMC culture with coronavirus spike peptide pools or control peptides (ViraFEST assay). With the Oncomine TCR Beta short-read assay, DNA from cultured CD4+ T cells was sequenced. MiXCR, run by TCRdb on the PCR reads, gives a single entry per CDR3 protein. The data contain more than 20,000 distinct CDR3 sequences, 35% to 55% of them singletons.

The chain is built from TRBV20-1 and TRBJ2-7; TRBD2 matches 15 bases. The origin of this receptor is a human donor who had recovered from COVID-19. This specimen was CD4+ T cells from blood, cultured in vitro, taken about 7 months after SARS-CoV-2 vaccination. In DNA, the CDR3 is TGCAGTGCAAGGACTAGCGGGAGGGGTTACTACGAGCAGTACTTC. It yields the protein CSARTSGRGYYEQYF.